Each of the 30 T cell receptor beta chains below was sequenced from the same sample in a study of cytotoxic CD8 clonotypes in ibrutinib-treated CLL. Using immunoSEQ multiplex PCR, the repertoire was profiled, and TCRdb retains in-frame clones only, with some absent. The sample holds over 130,000 clones, 80% seen once. This material consisted of PBMCs, taken after 36 months of ibrutinib treatment. All receptors derive from a human donor with chronic lymphocytic leukemia.

There are a few counts of this clone. V usage is TRBV10-2 and J usage is TRBJ1-5; no firm D call. Germline assignment: CDR1 WSHSY and CDR2 SAAADI. The ends were cut back, 4 bases at V and 1 base at J, with 8 bases in the middle. The CDR3 is 14 amino acids. CDR3 amino acids: CASSAHQSNQPQHF. CDR3 sequence (DNA): TGCGCCAGCAGTGCACATCAAAGCAATCAGCCCCAGCATTTT.

V is TRBV12-5 and J is TRBJ2-1; 10 bases line up with TRBD2. Germline-derived CDR1 and CDR2 are LGHNT and FRNRAP. The CDR3 totals 15 residues. Losses at the gene ends were 0 bases for V and 6 bases for J; bases not matched to a gene: 2. CDR3 sequence: CASGLVIAGGNEQFF. The CDR3 nucleotides are TGTGCTAGTGGTTTGGTGATAGCGGGAGGCAATGAGCAGTTCTTC.

This sequence joins TRBV5-1 and TRBJ1-3; D gene unclear. Germline CDR1 is SGHRS and CDR2 is YFSETQ. The CDR3 sequence is 15 residues long. The V gene lost 4 bases and the J gene lost 0 bases, with 11 bases spanning the gap. CDR3 protein: CASSPRTSSGNTIYF. In DNA form, the CDR3 reads TGCGCCAGCAGCCCCAGGACTAGCTCTGGAAACACCATATATTTT.

The sample holds a few counts of this clone. This chain joins TRBV6-6 and TRBJ2-6, with a tentative D call TRBD1 (5 bases). Trimming left V 7 bases short and J 2 bases short, with 12 bases between. The length of the CDR3 is 15 residues. Per germline, CDR1 MNHNY and CDR2 SVGAGI (reference sequence). In DNA form, the CDR3 reads TGTGCCAGCACCATCCGACAGACTGGGGCCAACGTCCTGACTTTC. It translates to CASTIRQTGANVLTF.

The chain is built from TRBV11-3 and TRBJ2-2; TRBD2 agrees at 15 bases. Germline V gene data show CDR1 as SGHNT and CDR2 as YENEEA. The CDR3 runs 19 residues. V lost 6 bases, J lost 0 bases, and 8 bases stayed unmatched. CDR3 residues: CASSQWGLAGGPNTGELFF. CDR3 nucleotide sequence: TGTGCCAGCAGTCAGTGGGGACTAGCGGGGGGCCCGAACACCGGGGAGCTGTTTTTT.

V is TRBV6-5 and J is TRBJ2-2, with 8 positions matching TRBD1. Germline V gene data show CDR1 as MNHEY and CDR2 as SVGAGI. This CDR3 comprises 15 residues. V gave up 5 bases and J gave up 4 bases; unmatched junction bases: 6. CDR3 sequence (DNA): TGTGCCAGCAGTCCCCGGACAGGGAGCACCGGGGAGCTGTTTTTT. Amino acid sequence: CASSPRTGSTGELFF.

This clone was seen a few times. The chain joins TRBV10-3 to TRBJ2-3, with 9 bases aligning to TRBD2. From germline, CDR1 is ENHRY and CDR2 SYGVKD. This CDR3 comprises 13 residues. V shed 11 bases, J shed 3 bases, and the junction held 6 bases outside the gene matches. DNA for the CDR3: TGTGCCGTTTCTAGCGGGGAAACAGATACGCAGTATTTT. The encoded protein is CAVSSGETDTQYF.

V is TRBV29-1 and J is TRBJ2-1; D is perhaps TRBD2 (6 bases). The germline V gene encodes CDR1 SQVTM and CDR2 ANQGSEA. The CDR3 has 14 residues. Between the trimmed V and J ends, which lost 6 bases and 0 bases, there was a span of 12 bases. The CDR3: CSVGAGSSYNEQFF. CDR3 DNA: TGCAGCGTAGGGGCGGGAAGCTCCTACAATGAGCAGTTCTTC.

The chain joins TRBV5-1 to TRBJ2-5, with TRBD1 as a possible D gene (6 bases). This CDR3 has 15 residues. The V gene's germline CDR1 is SGHRS and CDR2 YFSETQ. The V end lost 0 bases, the J end lost 7 bases, and 16 bases lay between the germline ends. CDR3 residues: CASSLEVLGAGTQYF. As DNA, the CDR3 is TGCGCCAGCAGCTTGGAGGTATTGGGGGCGGGGACCCAGTACTTC.

This chain connects TRBV5-8 to TRBJ1-1, with no clear D. V gave up 0 bases and J gave up 0 bases, with 3 bases separating them. The V gene's germline CDR1 is SGHTS and CDR2 YDEGEE. The CDR3 length is 13 residues. Here the CDR3 DNA reads TGTGCCAGCAGCTTGGTCGTGAACACTGAAGCTTTCTTT. Encoded protein: CASSLVVNTEAFF.

The chain employs TRBV11-3 and TRBJ2-1; tentative D call: TRBD2 (6 bases). The V and J ends lost 1 base and 6 bases respectively, with 16 bases between them. The CDR3 sequence is 16 residues long. Germline V lookup: CDR1 SGHNT, CDR2 YENEEA. The CDR3 nucleotides are TGTGCCAGCAGCTTAGGTTCTCGGGAGTCGTTCAATGAGCAGTTCTTC. Protein: CASSLGSRESFNEQFF.

CDR3 sequence: CASSLAGTGARRTDTQYF. CDR3 DNA sequence: TGCGCCAGCAGCTTGGCCGGGACAGGGGCCAGGAGGACAGATACGCAGTATTTT. This sequence joins TRBV5-1 and TRBJ2-3, with 10 bases that match TRBD1. Per germline, CDR1 SGHRS and CDR2 YFSETQ. This CDR3 has 18 residues. J lost 3 bases, V lost 0 bases, and 10 bases had no gene match.

In this sample, this clone turned up once. V is TRBV28 and J is TRBJ1-5; weak D call: TRBD1 (6 bases). Germline assignment: CDR1 MDHEN and CDR2 SYDVKM. This CDR3 spans 15 amino acids. V dropped 4 bases and J dropped 4 bases, with 14 bases sitting between them. The CDR3 region is CASSSGGPGNQPQHF. For the CDR3, the DNA is TGTGCCAGCAGTTCGGGGGGCCCGGGGAATCAGCCCCAGCATTTT.

The rearrangement uses TRBV2 and TRBJ2-7; a possible D gene is TRBD2 (6 bases). From germline, CDR1 is SNHLY and CDR2 FYNNEI. Trimming took off 7 bases at V and 6 bases at J, with 22 bases between the two ends. The CDR3 contains 15 residues. CDR3: CASIGGTEDLSEQYF. The DNA of the CDR3 is TGTGCCAGCATTGGGGGGACCGAGGACCTTAGCGAGCAGTACTTC.

The chain is built from TRBV7-9 and TRBJ1-6, with 7 bases identical to TRBD1. Germline V lookup: CDR1 SEHNR, CDR2 FQNEAQ (reference sequence). This CDR3 is 15 amino acids long. Trimming cost V 7 bases and J 7 bases; bases outside gene matches: 10. This chain's CDR3 is CASTEEGARNSPLHF. CDR3 DNA: TGTGCCAGCACCGAGGAGGGGGCACGCAATTCACCCCTCCACTTT.

The rearrangement uses TRBV7-9 and TRBJ2-4; maybe TRBD2 (5 bases). The CDR3 extends over 14 amino acids. In germline, CDR1 is SEHNR, CDR2 FQNEAQ (reference sequence). Between the trimmed V and J ends, which lost 5 bases and 0 bases, there was a span of 8 bases. The CDR3 region is CASSQGLAKNIQYF. CDR3 in DNA: TGTGCCAGCAGCCAAGGACTAGCCAAAAACATTCAGTACTTC.

The chain uses TRBV4-1 and TRBJ2-7, with D possibly TRBD1 on 6 matching bases. V lost 5 bases to trimming and J lost 2 bases, with 13 bases between them. This CDR3 is 14 amino acids long. The germline V gene encodes CDR1 MGHRA and CDR2 YSYEKL. The CDR3 here is CASSTMTGPYEQYF. DNA for the CDR3: TGCGCCAGCAGCACCATGACAGGCCCCTACGAGCAGTACTTC.

The chain couples TRBV7-9 to TRBJ2-7, with no clear D. The CDR3 totals 11 residues. Trimming left V 5 bases short and J 6 bases short, with 8 bases between. Germline CDR1 and CDR2: SEHNR and FQNEAQ (reference sequence). CDR3 in DNA: TGTGCCAGCAGCGGCCATTCCGAGCAGTACTTC. It yields the protein CASSGHSEQYF. Variable domain in full (rest from reference TRBV7-9 and TRBJ2-7): DTGVSQNPRHKITKRGQNVTFRCDPISEHNRLYWYRQTLGQGPEFLTYFQNEAQLEKSRLLSDRFSAERPKGSFSTLEIQRTEQGDSAMYLCASSGHSEQYFGPGTRLTVT.

The chain couples TRBV29-1 to TRBJ1-2; the match to TRBD1 covers 9 bases. The CDR3 runs 13 residues. Germline-derived CDR1 and CDR2 are SQVTM and ANQGSEA. The junction had 3 bases not matched to a gene; V was cut back by 4 bases and J by 3 bases. The CDR3 protein is CSVGQGEHYGYTF. For the CDR3, the DNA is TGCAGCGTTGGACAGGGGGAGCACTATGGCTACACCTTC. Full variable domain (outside the CDR3, taken from reference TRBV29-1 and TRBJ1-2): SAVISQKPSRDICQRGTSLTIQCQVDSQVTMMFWYRQQPGQSLTLIATANQGSEATYESGFVIDKFPISRPNLTFSTLTVSNMSPEDSSIYLCSVGQGEHYGYTFGSGTRLTVV.

V and J are TRBV6-5 and TRBJ1-2; TRBD1 matches 9 bases. Germline CDR1 reads MNHEY; CDR2 reads SVGAGI. The CDR3 extends over 15 amino acids. V was pared by 4 bases and J by 4 bases, with 7 bases of the junction left unmatched. The CDR3 loop reads CASSLSGTGIYGYTF. CDR3 bases: TGTGCCAGCAGTTTATCCGGGACAGGGATCTATGGCTACACCTTC.

The rearrangement uses TRBV7-2 and TRBJ1-1; no reliable D call. From germline, CDR1 is SGHTA and CDR2 FQGNSA. This CDR3 has 13 amino acids. The V end was cut by 6 bases, the J end by 5 bases, with 13 bases between. CDR3 region: CASSLYIETEAFF. CDR3 bases: TGTGCCAGCAGTTTATATATCGAGACTGAAGCTTTCTTT. Filled out from reference TRBV7-2 and TRBJ1-1, the complete variable domain reads GAGVSQSPSNKVTEKGKDVELRCDPISGHTALYWYRQSLGQGLEFLIYFQGNSAPDKSGLPSDRFSAERTGGSVSTLTIQRTQQEDSAVYLCASSLYIETEAFFGQGTRLTVV.

The chain carries TRBV5-1 and TRBJ1-2, with D perhaps TRBD1 (5 bases). The ends were cut back, 0 bases at V and 4 bases at J, with 7 bases in the middle. Germline CDR1 SGHRS, CDR2 YFSETQ. There are 13 residues in the CDR3. The CDR3 nucleotides are TGCGCCAGCAGCTTGGGACAGTTCTATGGCTACACCTTC. It codes for CASSLGQFYGYTF.

The sample holds one count of this clone. The chain uses TRBV7-9 and TRBJ2-7, with D perhaps TRBD1 (6 bases). The V end lost 3 bases, the J end lost 7 bases, and 13 bases lay between the germline ends. CDR1 is SEHNR and CDR2 is FQNEAQ in the germline V gene (reference sequence). CDR3 length equals 13 residues. The CDR3 nucleotides read TGTGCCAGCAGCTTGGACAGCAACGGGGAGCAGTACTTC. It is translated as CASSLDSNGEQYF.

This clone was recorded a few times. The chain uses TRBV11-3 and TRBJ2-1, with TRBD2 identical over 12 bases. Looked up from germline, CDR1 is SGHNT and CDR2 is YENEEA. Trimming at V came to 2 bases and at J to 4 bases, leaving 3 bases not matched to a gene. This CDR3 has 16 amino acids. The CDR3: CASSLFGLAGYNEQFF. The CDR3, as DNA: TGTGCCAGCAGCTTATTCGGACTAGCGGGATACAATGAGCAGTTCTTC.

V gene TRBV10-3 combines with J gene TRBJ1-4; D uncertain. Per the germline V gene, CDR1 is ENHRY and CDR2 is SYGVKD. This CDR3 has 13 amino acids. The ends were cut back, 3 bases at V and 10 bases at J, with 12 bases in the middle. The CDR3 spells CAISDGSGRKLFF. The DNA of the CDR3 is TGTGCCATCAGTGACGGGTCTGGACGAAAACTGTTTTTT.

The V call is TRBV15, the J call TRBJ2-2, with D unresolved. Between the trimmed V and J ends, which lost 3 bases and 3 bases, there was a span of 8 bases. CDR3 length: 14 residues. Germline CDR1 reads LNHNV; CDR2 reads YYDKDF (reference sequence). CDR3 loop: CATSSVLDTGELFF. As DNA, the CDR3 is TGTGCCACCAGCAGTGTTCTTGACACCGGGGAGCTGTTTTTT.

The rearrangement links TRBV7-3 to TRBJ1-1, with a weak D call TRBD1 (5 bases). The germline CDR1 and CDR2 sequences are SGHTA and FQGTGA. The V end was cut by 5 bases, the J end by 4 bases, with 17 bases between. This CDR3 is built from 15 residues. The CDR3 sequence: CASSPQWGAGTEAFF. The CDR3 bases are TGTGCCAGCAGCCCACAGTGGGGCGCAGGCACTGAAGCTTTCTTT.

This clone was counted a few times. The rearrangement links TRBV29-1 to TRBJ1-4; perhaps TRBD1 as D (5 bases). Trimming took 7 bases from V and 5 from J, leaving 14 bases between them. The CDR3 totals 13 residues. Germline-derived CDR1 and CDR2 are SQVTM and ANQGSEA. The chain's CDR3 is CSAKGLPNEKLFF. The CDR3 bases are TGCAGCGCGAAGGGGCTGCCAAATGAAAAACTGTTTTTT.

The chain employs TRBV6-6 and TRBJ1-2, with D uncertain. The CDR3 has 15 amino acids. Between the trimmed V and J ends, which lost 10 bases and 0 bases, there was a span of 18 bases. Germline lookup yields CDR1 MNHNY and CDR2 SVGAGI (reference sequence). CDR3 sequence reads: CAIKAGITANYGYTF. CDR3 DNA sequence: TGTGCCATCAAGGCGGGAATCACAGCTAACTATGGCTACACCTTC.

The chain links TRBV29-1 to TRBJ2-1; 7 bases are a match to TRBD1. V lost 6 bases to trimming and J lost 9 bases; unmatched junction nucleotides: 8. The CDR3 runs 12 residues. Germline CDR1 is SQVTM and CDR2 is ANQGSEA. CDR3 sequence reads: CSVDDRAGEQFF. The CDR3 DNA follows: TGCAGCGTCGATGACAGGGCCGGTGAGCAGTTCTTC.